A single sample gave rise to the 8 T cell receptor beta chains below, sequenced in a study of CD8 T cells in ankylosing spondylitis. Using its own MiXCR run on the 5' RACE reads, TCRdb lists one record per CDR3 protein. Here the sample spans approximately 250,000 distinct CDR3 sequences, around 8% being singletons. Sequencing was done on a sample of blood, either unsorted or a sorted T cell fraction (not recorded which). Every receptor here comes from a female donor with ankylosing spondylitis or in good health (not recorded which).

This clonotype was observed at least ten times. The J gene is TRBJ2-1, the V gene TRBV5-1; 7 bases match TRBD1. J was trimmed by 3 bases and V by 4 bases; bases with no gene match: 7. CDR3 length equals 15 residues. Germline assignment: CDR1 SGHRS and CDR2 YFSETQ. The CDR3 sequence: CASSPGQTLYNEQFF. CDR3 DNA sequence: TGCGCCAGCAGCCCGGGACAGACGCTCTACAATGAGCAGTTCTTC.

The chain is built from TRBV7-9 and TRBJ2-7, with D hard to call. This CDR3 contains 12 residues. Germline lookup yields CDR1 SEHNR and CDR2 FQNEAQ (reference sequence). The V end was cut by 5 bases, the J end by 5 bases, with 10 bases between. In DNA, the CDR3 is TGTGCCAGCAGCCCTTCCTCTGACGAGCAGTACTTC. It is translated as CASSPSSDEQYF.

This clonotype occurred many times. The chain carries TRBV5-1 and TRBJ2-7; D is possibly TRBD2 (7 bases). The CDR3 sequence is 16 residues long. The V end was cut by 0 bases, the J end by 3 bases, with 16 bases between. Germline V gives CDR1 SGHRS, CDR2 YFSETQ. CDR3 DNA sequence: TGCGCCAGCAGCTTGGATTCAGGGAGGGGGTTCTACGAGCAGTACTTC. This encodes CASSLDSGRGFYEQYF.

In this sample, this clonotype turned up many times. DNA for the CDR3: TGTGCCACCATACCAAAGGGGAACTATGGCTACACCTTC. It codes for CATIPKGNYGYTF. This rearrangement joins TRBV2 to TRBJ1-2; TRBD1 might be the D (5 bases). CDR1 and CDR2 from the germline V gene are SNHLY and FYNNEI. This CDR3 is 13 amino acids long. Trimming cost V 10 bases and J 2 bases, with 14 bases left between them. Complete variable domain (other parts from reference TRBV2 and TRBJ1-2): EPEVTQTPSHQVTQMGQEVILRCVPISNHLYFYWYRQILGQKVEFLVSFYNNEISEKSEIFDDQFSVERPDGSNFTLKIRSTKLEDSAMYFCATIPKGNYGYTFGSGTRLTVV.

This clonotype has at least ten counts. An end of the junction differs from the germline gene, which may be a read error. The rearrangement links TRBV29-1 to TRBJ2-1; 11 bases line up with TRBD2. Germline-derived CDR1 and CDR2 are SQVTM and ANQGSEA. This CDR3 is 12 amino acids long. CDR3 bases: TGCAGCGTTGGGCTAGCGGGAGGTTTGGACGTCTTC. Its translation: CSVGLAGGLDVF.

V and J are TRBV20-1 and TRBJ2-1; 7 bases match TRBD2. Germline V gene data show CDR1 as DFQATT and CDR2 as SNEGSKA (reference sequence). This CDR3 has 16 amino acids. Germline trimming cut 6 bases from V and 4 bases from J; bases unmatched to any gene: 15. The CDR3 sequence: CSATPPGAGAYNEQFF. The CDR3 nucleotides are TGCAGTGCAACCCCCCCGGGTGCGGGAGCATACAATGAGCAGTTCTTC.

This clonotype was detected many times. Here the CDR3 DNA reads TGTGCCAGCAGCCATCAGGGAAACACCATATATTTT. It yields the protein CASSHQGNTIYF. This rearrangement joins TRBV7-9 to TRBJ1-3, with D unclear. V was clipped by 5 bases and J by 4 bases, with 6 bases between them. CDR1 SEHNR and CDR2 FQNEAQ come from the germline V gene (reference sequence). The CDR3 spans 12 residues.

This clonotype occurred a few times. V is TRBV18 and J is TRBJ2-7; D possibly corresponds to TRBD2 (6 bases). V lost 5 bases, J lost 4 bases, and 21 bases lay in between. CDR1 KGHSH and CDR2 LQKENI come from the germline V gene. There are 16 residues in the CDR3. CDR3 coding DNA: TGTGCCAGCTCATCATACTCTGCGCGGGACGATTACGAGCAGTACTTC. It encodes CASSSYSARDDYEQYF.